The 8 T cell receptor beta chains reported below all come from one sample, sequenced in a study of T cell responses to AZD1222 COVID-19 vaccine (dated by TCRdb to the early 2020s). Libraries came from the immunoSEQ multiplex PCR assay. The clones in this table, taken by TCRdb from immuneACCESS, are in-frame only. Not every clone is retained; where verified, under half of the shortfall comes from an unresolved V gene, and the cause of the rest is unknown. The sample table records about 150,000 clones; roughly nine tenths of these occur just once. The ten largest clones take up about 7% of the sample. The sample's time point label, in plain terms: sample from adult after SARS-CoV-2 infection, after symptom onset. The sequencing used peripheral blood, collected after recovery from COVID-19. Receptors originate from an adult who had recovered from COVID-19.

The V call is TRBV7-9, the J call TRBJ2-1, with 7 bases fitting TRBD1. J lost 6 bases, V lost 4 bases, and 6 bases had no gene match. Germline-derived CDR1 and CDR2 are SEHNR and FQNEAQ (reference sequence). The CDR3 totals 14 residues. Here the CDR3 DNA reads TGTGCCAGCAGCTCAAACAGGGGAACCAATGAGCAGTTCTTC. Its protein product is CASSSNRGTNEQFF.

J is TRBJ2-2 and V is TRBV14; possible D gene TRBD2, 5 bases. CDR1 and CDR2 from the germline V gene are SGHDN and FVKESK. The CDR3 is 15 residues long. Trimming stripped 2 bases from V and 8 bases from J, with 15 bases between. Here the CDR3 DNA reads TGTGCCAGCAGCCAACGGGGTGTGAAATCTGGGGAGCTGTTTTTT. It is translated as CASSQRGVKSGELFF.

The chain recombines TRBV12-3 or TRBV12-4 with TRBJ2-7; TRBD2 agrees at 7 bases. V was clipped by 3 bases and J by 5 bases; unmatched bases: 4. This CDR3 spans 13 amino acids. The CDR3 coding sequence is TGTGCCAGCAGTTTGGACGCGGGAGACGAGCAGTACTTC. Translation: CASSLDAGDEQYF.

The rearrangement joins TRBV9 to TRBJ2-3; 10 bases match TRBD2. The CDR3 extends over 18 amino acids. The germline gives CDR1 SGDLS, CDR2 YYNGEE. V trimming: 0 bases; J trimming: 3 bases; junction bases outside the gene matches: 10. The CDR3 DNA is TGTGCCAGCAGCGTAGACGGGGCTAGCGGGAGTACTACAGATACGCAGTATTTT. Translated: CASSVDGASGSTTDTQYF.

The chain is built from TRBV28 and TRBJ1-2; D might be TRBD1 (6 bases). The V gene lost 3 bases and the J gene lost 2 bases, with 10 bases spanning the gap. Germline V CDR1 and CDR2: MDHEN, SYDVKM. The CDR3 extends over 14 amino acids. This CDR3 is CASSLGAGNYGYTF. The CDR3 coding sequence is TGTGCCAGCAGTTTGGGGGCAGGAAACTATGGCTACACCTTC.

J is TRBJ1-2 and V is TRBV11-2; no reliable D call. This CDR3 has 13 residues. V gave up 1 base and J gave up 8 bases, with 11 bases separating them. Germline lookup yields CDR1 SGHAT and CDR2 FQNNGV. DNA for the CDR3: TGTGCCAGCAGCTTAGTCGGGGTCCGGGGCTACACCTTC. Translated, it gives CASSLVGVRGYTF.

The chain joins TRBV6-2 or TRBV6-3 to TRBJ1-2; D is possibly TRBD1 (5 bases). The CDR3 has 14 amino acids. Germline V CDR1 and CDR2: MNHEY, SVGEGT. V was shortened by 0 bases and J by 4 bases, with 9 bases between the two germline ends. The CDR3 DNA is TGTGCCAGCAGTTACTCCACAGGATTCTATGGCTACACCTTC. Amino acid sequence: CASSYSTGFYGYTF.

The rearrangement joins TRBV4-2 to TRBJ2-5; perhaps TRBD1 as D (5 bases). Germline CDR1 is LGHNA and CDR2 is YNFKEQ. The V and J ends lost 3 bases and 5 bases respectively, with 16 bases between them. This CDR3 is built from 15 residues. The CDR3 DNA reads TGTGCCAGCAGCCAGTCCCAGGGTAGTGGGGAGACCCAGTACTTC. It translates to CASSQSQGSGETQYF.